The clone carrying this T cell receptor beta chain was detected ten times or more. These data belong to a study of T cells in Graves' hyperthyroidism and ophthalmopathy. About the study: Pretreatment peripheral blood was obtained at initial diagnosis.

This sample holds PBMCs from 9.5 to 10 ml fresh peripheral blood. Researchers amplified the TCR beta CDR3 regions from RNA transcripts. First-round RT-PCR targeting the TCR CDR3 was performed with the HTBI primer set. TCRdb analysed the multiplex PCR reads with MiXCR anew, one entry per CDR3 protein. The sample contains around 280,000 distinct CDR3 sequences, approximately 13% of which appear only once. This TCR was recovered from a woman aged 40 to 49 with Graves' hyperthyroidism. The sample comprised blood.

As DNA, the CDR3 is TGTGCCAGCCACCGAGAGGACTTCAGCTCCTACGAGCAGTACTTC. As protein: CASHREDFSSYEQYF. The V call is TRBV6-1, the J call TRBJ2-7, with D possibly TRBD2 on 5 matching bases. Trimming removed 8 bases from V and 0 bases from J, with 17 bases in between. Germline V gives CDR1 MNHNS, CDR2 SASEGT. The CDR3 is made up of 15 amino acids.